These T cell receptor beta chains were read from a single sample in a study of blood T cell repertoires in COVID-19. Profiling relied on immunoSEQ multiplex PCR, and the TCRdb table lists in-frame clones only, not all of them. Of 12,000 to 15,000 clones in the sample, around 89% were seen once. The specimen was peripheral blood. The source is a human donor in a cohort sampled during active COVID-19. Each CDR3 is given with its conserved first and last residue. The D gene is left open where the match is weak. Size is stated for part of the rows, as once, few or many counts, or as a class when the clone is expanded.

clone size,D gene,J gene,V gene,CDR3 protein,CDR3 DNA
NA,TRBD1,TRBJ2-1,TRBV7-9,CASSFLGDRGPAKQFF,TGTGCCAGCAGTTTCCTTGGGGACAGGGGGCCGGCCAAGCAGTTCTTC
NA,NA,TRBJ1-1,TRBV5-1,CASSPRGNPEAFF,TGCGCCAGCAGCCCAAGGGGTAATCCTGAAGCTTTCTTT
NA,NA,TRBJ2-5,TRBV11-2,CASSWGPLAKETQYF,TGTGCCAGCAGCTGGGGCCCTCTAGCGAAAGAGACCCAGTACTTC
NA,TRBD2,TRBJ2-3,TRBV5-5,CASSLRLAGVTDTQYF,TGTGCCAGCAGCTTGAGACTAGCGGGGGTCACAGATACGCAGTATTTT
NA,TRBD2,TRBJ2-7,TRBV6-5,CASSPPGTRGYEQYF,TGTGCCAGCAGCCCCCCCGGGACTAGGGGCTACGAGCAGTACTTC
once,NA,TRBJ2-1,TRBV7-2,CASSLRHDNEQFF,TGTGCCAGCAGCTTGAGACATGACAATGAGCAGTTCTTC
NA,TRBD2,TRBJ2-1,TRBV10-3,CAISESLAGRGNEQFF,TGTGCCATCAGTGAGTCTCTAGCGGGAAGGGGCAATGAGCAGTTCTTC
NA,TRBD2,TRBJ2-5,TRBV7-3,CASSQLAGGPLYF,TGTGCCAGCAGCCAACTAGCGGGAGGGCCTCTGTACTTC
NA,NA,TRBJ2-2,TRBV7-9,CASSLVLNTGELFF,TGTGCCAGCAGCTTAGTCTTGAACACCGGGGAGCTGTTTTTT
NA,NA,TRBJ1-3,TRBV15,CATSTGHGGNTIYF,TGTGCCACCAGCACCGGACACGGAGGAAACACCATATATTTT
NA,TRBD2,TRBJ2-4,TRBV29-1,CSVEAGGTNIQYF,TGCAGCGTTGAGGCGGGAGGAACCAACATTCAGTACTTC
NA,NA,TRBJ2-3,TRBV24-1,CATSGPRLGSGPDTQYF,TGTGCCACCAGTGGCCCCCGACTTGGCTCCGGCCCAGATACGCAGTATTTT
NA,TRBD2,TRBJ2-3,TRBV5-1,CASEVAGRIDTQYF,TGCGCCAGTGAGGTAGCGGGGCGGATAGATACGCAGTATTTT
NA,NA,TRBJ2-3,TRBV10-3,CAISGRKGTGTDTQYF,TGTGCCATCAGCGGGAGAAAGGGTACCGGGACAGATACGCAGTATTTT
NA,TRBD1,TRBJ1-6,TRBV3-1/TRBV3-2,CASSQSGQGRNSPLHF,TGTGCCAGCAGCCAATCCGGACAGGGTCGTAATTCACCCCTCCACTTT
NA,TRBD2,TRBJ2-2,TRBV10-3,CAISRLAGTDGELFF,TGTGCCATCAGTCGCCTAGCGGGAACCGACGGGGAGCTGTTTTTT
NA,TRBD2,TRBJ2-1,TRBV9,CASKAGRRDNEQFF,TGTGCCAGCAAAGCGGGACGGCGGGACAATGAGCAGTTCTTC
NA,NA,TRBJ1-5,TRBV16,CASSQDSSNQPQHF,TGTGCCAGCAGCCAAGACTCTAGCAATCAGCCCCAGCATTTT
NA,TRBD1,TRBJ2-7,TRBV11-2,CASRNTGEVWYEQYF,TGTGCCAGCAGGAACACAGGGGAAGTGTGGTACGAGCAGTACTTC
NA,NA,TRBJ2-3,TRBV3-1/TRBV3-2,CASSPRSGGTDTQYF,TGTGCCAGCAGCCCGAGATCGGGGGGCACAGATACGCAGTATTTT
NA,NA,TRBJ1-5,TRBV5-5,CASSFDWSHNQPQHF,TGTGCCAGCAGCTTCGATTGGAGCCACAATCAGCCCCAGCATTTT
NA,NA,TRBJ2-1,TRBV11-3,CASSSNMYEQFF,TGTGCCAGCAGCTCCAACATGTATGAGCAGTTCTTC
NA,NA,TRBJ1-5,TRBV21-1,CASSKELGQGAFSNQPQHF,TGTGCCAGCAGCAAAGAATTGGGACAGGGGGCCTTTAGCAATCAGCCCCAGCATTTT
NA,TRBD1,TRBJ1-1,TRBV5-8,CASSLLPGQRNTEAFF,TGTGCCAGCAGCTTGCTCCCGGGACAGAGAAACACTGAAGCTTTCTTT
once,NA,TRBJ2-1,TRBV27,CASSLGLARNEQFF,TGTGCCAGCAGTTTAGGGCTAGCGCGCAATGAGCAGTTCTTC
NA,TRBD1,TRBJ2-7,TRBV15,CATSWDRGSYEQYF,TGTGCCACCAGCTGGGACAGGGGGTCCTACGAGCAGTACTTC
NA,TRBD1,TRBJ1-5,TRBV18,CASSLRDRDQPQHF,TGTGCCAGCTCGCTCCGGGACAGGGATCAGCCCCAGCATTTT
NA,NA,TRBJ2-6,TRBV28,CASRSSGANVLTF,TGTGCCAGCAGGAGTTCTGGGGCCAACGTCCTGACTTTC
NA,NA,TRBJ2-1,TRBV7-9,CASSLGQGYNEQFF,TGTGCCAGCAGCTTAGGGCAGGGCTACAATGAGCAGTTCTTC
NA,NA,TRBJ2-5,TRBV19,CASSGGLKETQYF,TGTGCCAGTAGTGGAGGGTTGAAAGAGACCCAGTACTTC
NA,TRBD2,TRBJ2-3,TRBV7-6,CASSHSGSKDTQYF,TGTGCCAGCAGCCATAGCGGGAGCAAAGATACGCAGTATTTT
NA,NA,TRBJ1-3,TRBV9,CASSLGGRGPSGNTIYF,TGTGCCAGCAGCCTCGGGGGACGGGGACCCTCTGGAAACACCATATATTTT
NA,NA,TRBJ2-5,TRBV11-2,CASSLEVRGTQYF,TGTGCCAGCAGCTTAGAGGTCCGGGGGACCCAGTACTTC
NA,NA,TRBJ2-3,TRBV18,CASSPQGADTQYF,TGTGCCAGCTCACCACAAGGGGCAGATACGCAGTATTTT
NA,TRBD1,TRBJ1-1,TRBV15,CATSISGQLNTEAFF,TGTGCCACCAGCATATCGGGACAGCTAAACACTGAAGCTTTCTTT
NA,NA,TRBJ1-1,TRBV4-2,CASSQEGVALNTEAFF,TGTGCCAGCAGCCAAGAAGGGGTCGCCTTGAACACTGAAGCTTTCTTT
once,TRBD1,TRBJ1-1,TRBV19,CASRASTGSWAFF,TGTGCCAGTAGGGCCTCGACAGGGTCATGGGCTTTCTTT
NA,TRBD2,TRBJ2-1,TRBV7-2,CASSHPLAGGYNEQFF,TGTGCCAGCAGCCACCCACTAGCGGGGGGCTACAATGAGCAGTTCTTC
NA,NA,TRBJ2-3,TRBV27,CASSLTSTDTQYF,TGTGCCAGCAGTTTAACTAGCACAGATACGCAGTATTTT
NA,TRBD2,TRBJ2-3,TRBV6-7,CASSWLAGTDTQYF,TGTGCCAGCAGTTGGCTAGCGGGCACAGATACGCAGTATTTT
once,NA,TRBJ1-2,TRBV6-6,CASRTPDTFNYGYTF,TGTGCCAGCAGGACCCCCGACACGTTTAACTATGGCTACACCTTC
NA,NA,TRBJ2-5,TRBV29-1,CSVVVRGQAGRWTQYF,TGCAGCGTTGTAGTTCGGGGCCAAGCGGGTCGCTGGACCCAGTACTTC
NA,TRBD2,TRBJ2-2,TRBV11-2,CASSQWGGNPGELFF,TGTGCCAGCAGCCAATGGGGGGGAAACCCCGGGGAGCTGTTTTTT
NA,NA,TRBJ2-5,TRBV6-6,CASSPPRGSQETQYF,TGTGCCAGCAGCCCGCCCCGGGGAAGCCAAGAGACCCAGTACTTC
NA,TRBD2,TRBJ2-1,TRBV4-1,CASSQDFSGGGGEQFF,TGCGCCAGCAGCCAAGACTTCTCGGGAGGGGGGGGTGAGCAGTTCTTC
NA,TRBD1,TRBJ2-5,TRBV28,CASSSQGAIETQYF,TGTGCCAGCAGTTCCCAGGGGGCTATAGAGACCCAGTACTTC
NA,TRBD1,TRBJ2-7,TRBV4-1,CASSQTGGLYEQYF,TGCGCCAGCAGCCAAACAGGGGGCTTATACGAGCAGTACTTC
NA,TRBD1,TRBJ1-5,TRBV2,CASSAGQGRQPQHF,TGTGCCAGCAGCGCGGGACAGGGAAGACAGCCCCAGCATTTT
few,TRBD1,TRBJ1-6,TRBV28,CASRTGGKGGNSPLHF,TGTGCCAGCAGGACAGGGGGCAAGGGGGGTAATTCACCCCTCCACTTT
few,TRBD1,TRBJ1-4,TRBV2,CASRHGQGLGKLFF,TGTGCCAGCAGACACGGACAGGGTTTAGGAAAACTGTTTTTT
NA,NA,TRBJ2-2,TRBV28,CASSFTELKNTGELFF,TGTGCCAGCAGTTTCACAGAGCTAAAGAACACCGGGGAGCTGTTTTTT
NA,TRBD2,TRBJ2-3,TRBV3-1/TRBV3-2,CASSPSSGLGWGDTQYF,TGTGCCAGCAGCCCATCGTCTGGACTAGGCTGGGGAGATACGCAGTATTTT
few,TRBD2,TRBJ2-2,TRBV5-1,CASSFGLAGGAGELFF,TGCGCCAGCAGCTTCGGACTAGCGGGAGGGGCCGGGGAGCTGTTTTTT
NA,TRBD1,TRBJ2-7,TRBV5-1,CASSFQTGGAYEQYF,TGCGCCAGCAGCTTCCAGACAGGGGGAGCCTACGAGCAGTACTTC
NA,NA,TRBJ1-2,TRBV3-1/TRBV3-2,CASGQGHNYGYTF,TGTGCCAGCGGGCAGGGGCACAACTATGGCTACACCTTC
NA,NA,TRBJ2-5,TRBV6-5,CASRPGSEETQYF,TGTGCCAGCAGGCCGGGATCCGAAGAGACCCAGTACTTC
NA,NA,TRBJ2-1,TRBV12-3/TRBV12-4,CASSRTREQFF,TGTGCCAGCAGTCGAACCAGGGAGCAGTTCTTC
NA,TRBD2,TRBJ2-7,TRBV6-1,CASSDWSGSYEQYF,TGTGCCAGCAGTGATTGGAGCGGGAGCTACGAGCAGTACTTC
NA,NA,TRBJ2-5,TRBV5-1,CASSFGLPPQETQYF,TGCGCCAGCAGCTTCGGACTACCCCCACAAGAGACCCAGTACTTC